Detailed here is one T cell receptor (beta chain). Its antigen remains unidentified. The data were obtained in a study of vaccination and CD4 T cells after COVID-19. Study-level information: In the convalescent cohort, there were six males and four females, two of them Hispanic.

With the Oncomine TCR Beta short-read assay, DNA from cultured CD4+ T cells was sequenced. One entry per CDR3 protein, called by TCRdb with MiXCR from the PCR reads. The table lists under 20,000 distinct CDR3 sequences, 65% to 80% of them singletons. Study-wide results and limits: Vaccine-specific clones numbering 304 of 307 showed spike mono-reactivity in convalescent patients. The rise in median SARS-CoV-2-reactive clonotypes, from roughly 21 to 40, was not significant.

The CDR3 is 15 amino acids. Germline CDR1 and CDR2: SNHLY and FYNNEI. V was pared by 4 bases and J by 2 bases, with 7 bases of the junction left unmatched. The sample's treatment: approximately 9-day PBMC culture with coronavirus spike peptide pools or control peptides (ViraFEST assay). The clonotype comes from a human donor who had recovered from COVID-19. The chain links TRBV2 to TRBJ2-7, with TRBD2 identical over 8 bases. Sequenced: CD4+ T cells from blood, cultured in vitro. The CDR3: CASSVTSGITYEQYF. The CDR3 nucleotides read TGTGCCAGCAGTGTCACTAGCGGAATTACCTACGAGCAGTACTTC.